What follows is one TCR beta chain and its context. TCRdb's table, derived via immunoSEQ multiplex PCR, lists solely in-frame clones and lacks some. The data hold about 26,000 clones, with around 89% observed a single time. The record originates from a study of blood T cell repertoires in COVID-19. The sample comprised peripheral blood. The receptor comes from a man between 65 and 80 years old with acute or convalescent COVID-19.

In nucleotides, the CDR3 is TGCGCCAGCAGCCCGGGACTAGCGGGAGTAGTGACAGATACGCAGTATTTT. This encodes CASSPGLAGVVTDTQYF. The chain links TRBV4-1 to TRBJ2-3; TRBD2 matches 14 bases. The CDR3 extends over 17 amino acids. Trimming took 4 bases from V and 3 from J; bases not matched to a gene: 6. Germline-derived CDR1 and CDR2 are MGHRA and YSYEKL.